These 14 T cell receptor beta chains share one sample of origin, sequenced in a study of blood T cell repertoires in COVID-19. TCRdb keeps only in-frame clones here, not all; method: immunoSEQ multiplex PCR. In the table there are tens of thousands of clones, approximately 80% of which are singletons. The sample taken for sequencing was peripheral blood. The receptors come from a man aged 30-40 years with COVID-19, enrolled during active disease.

This clone was picked up a small number of times. The chain is built from TRBV7-3 and TRBJ2-3, with D maybe TRBD2 (6 bases). CDR1 is SGHTA and CDR2 is FQGTGA in the germline V gene. This CDR3 comprises 13 residues. CDR3 residues: CSPGSHPGDTQYF. CDR3 sequence (DNA): TGTAGTCCCGGGAGCCACCCGGGAGATACGCAGTATTTT.

The V gene is TRBV3-1 (or the pseudogene TRBV3-2), the J gene TRBJ1-2; D unclear. The CDR3 spans 12 residues. The germline V gene has CDR1 LGHDT and CDR2 YNNKEL (reference sequence). The V and J ends lost 2 bases and 3 bases respectively, with 4 bases between them. The CDR3 reads CASSQPDYGYTF. CDR3 sequence (DNA): TGTGCCAGCAGCCAACCAGACTATGGCTACACCTTC.

The rearrangement links TRBV28 to TRBJ2-1, with 7 bases aligning to TRBD1. The CDR3 runs to 16 residues. CDR1 and CDR2 from the germline V gene are MDHEN and SYDVKM. The V segment lost 4 bases and the J segment 3 bases; nucleotides outside the gene matches: 9. The CDR3 is CASSSAGTANYNEQFF. CDR3 DNA: TGTGCCAGCAGTTCAGCCGGGACAGCGAACTACAATGAGCAGTTCTTC. Based on the CDR3 plus reference TRBV28 and TRBJ2-1, the full variable domain is DVKVTQSSRYLVKRTGEKVFLECVQDMDHENMFWYRQDPGLGLRLIYFSYDVKMKEKGDIPEGYSVSREKKERFSLILESASTNQTSMYLCASSSAGTANYNEQFFGPGTRLTVL.

The count of this clone is one. The DNA for the CDR3 is TGTGCCAGCAGCTTAGGGACTAGCGGGAACAATGAGCAGTTCTTC. Translating it yields CASSLGTSGNNEQFF. V gene TRBV5-5 combines with J gene TRBJ2-1, with 13 bases lining up with TRBD2. CDR3 length equals 15 residues. Germline V gene data show CDR1 as SGHKS and CDR2 as YYEKEE (reference sequence). With V trimmed by 2 bases and J by 5 bases, 1 base remained unmatched.

The chain carries TRBV27 and TRBJ1-1; D ambiguous. This CDR3 spans 13 amino acids. Germline V CDR1 and CDR2: MNHEY, SMNVEV (reference sequence). The V end lost 5 bases, the J end lost 5 bases, and 12 bases lay between the germline ends. This chain's CDR3 is CASSPGGRTEAFF. The DNA for the CDR3 is TGTGCCAGCAGTCCAGGAGGGCGGACTGAAGCTTTCTTT.

Comments on this clone: The same CDR3 is also encoded by other DNA sequences in this sample. V is TRBV10-1 and J is TRBJ1-2; possibly TRBD1 for D (6 bases). Between the trimmed V and J ends, which lost 3 bases and 2 bases, there was a span of 7 bases. This CDR3 has 13 residues. Germline lookup yields CDR1 WNHNN and CDR2 SYGVQD (reference sequence). The CDR3 loop is CASSEDRNYGYTF. CDR3 DNA: TGCGCCAGCAGTGAAGACAGGAACTATGGCTACACCTTC.

J is TRBJ1-4 and V is TRBV28, with D perhaps matching TRBD1 (6 bases). V was pared by 5 bases and J by 7 bases, with 17 bases between. Germline V gene lookup returns CDR1 MDHEN and CDR2 SYDVKM. This CDR3 spans 15 amino acids. CDR3 nucleotides: TGTGCCAGCAGTATTGAAGTAGACAGGATTGAAAAACTGTTTTTT. Its protein product is CASSIEVDRIEKLFF.

The chain joins TRBV11-2 to TRBJ1-1; D unclear. The V gene lost 2 bases and the J gene lost 1 base, with 11 bases spanning the gap. The CDR3 runs to 15 residues. Germline CDR1 SGHAT, CDR2 FQNNGV. CDR3 residues: CASSLLRERNTEAFF. In DNA, the CDR3 is TGTGCCAGCAGCTTACTTCGGGAAAGGAACACTGAAGCTTTCTTT.

This clone was detected only a few times. V gene TRBV28 combines with J gene TRBJ1-2, with 7 bases lining up with TRBD1. Germline CDR1 is MDHEN and CDR2 is SYDVKM. There are 15 residues in the CDR3. V shed 6 bases, J shed 3 bases, and the junction held 10 bases outside the gene matches. In nucleotides, the CDR3 is TGTGCCAGCAGGCAAACAGGGGAAGTAGACTATGGCTACACCTTC. Encoded protein: CASRQTGEVDYGYTF.

This clone was seen just once. This chain joins TRBV7-2 and TRBJ1-4; D call uncertain. Trimming stripped 3 bases from V and 5 bases from J, with 13 bases between. CDR1 is SGHTA and CDR2 is FQGNSA in the germline V gene. The CDR3 runs 15 residues. CDR3 residues: CASSFIGSRNEKLFF. CDR3 coding DNA: TGTGCCAGCAGCTTTATCGGGTCCCGAAATGAAAAACTGTTTTTT.

The chain recombines TRBV7-3 with TRBJ2-2; D perhaps matches TRBD2 (5 bases). Germline V gene lookup returns CDR1 SGHTA and CDR2 FQGTGA. The CDR3 is 14 residues long. Trimming left V 5 bases short and J 5 bases short, with 12 bases between. CDR3 DNA sequence: TGTGCCAGCAGCGCTACTAGAGATACCGGGGAGCTGTTTTTT. Its translation: CASSATRDTGELFF.

In its sample, this clone was seen a few times. The chain couples TRBV30 to TRBJ1-5, with TRBD1 as a possible D gene (5 bases). Germline CDR1 GTSNPN, CDR2 SVGIG (reference sequence). The germline V and J ends were trimmed by 2 bases and 4 bases, with 15 bases remaining between them. CDR3 size: 15 residues. CDR3 residues: CAWSYGGAGNQPQHF. The CDR3 DNA reads TGTGCCTGGAGTTATGGCGGAGCAGGGAATCAGCCCCAGCATTTT.

There are a few counts of this clone. V and J are TRBV28 and TRBJ2-7; TRBD2 is a possible D gene (5 bases). The CDR3 runs 14 residues. The V end was cut by 5 bases, the J end by 5 bases, with 16 bases between. Germline V lookup: CDR1 MDHEN, CDR2 SYDVKM. Written as DNA, the CDR3 is TGTGCCAGCAGTCCACCCCCGGGTAGCGACGAGCAGTACTTC. It codes for CASSPPPGSDEQYF.

The chain is built from TRBV3-1 (or the pseudogene TRBV3-2) and TRBJ2-3; TRBD2 might be the D (6 bases). This CDR3 region has 14 residues. Germline CDR1 LGHDT, CDR2 YNNKEL (reference sequence). Trimming removed 2 bases from V and 1 base from J, with 7 bases in between. CDR3 DNA sequence: TGTGCCAGCAGCCAATCGGGAGGCACAGATACGCAGTATTTT. This translates into CASSQSGGTDTQYF.